Presented here are 9 T cell receptor beta chains from one specimen sequenced in a study of blood T cell repertoires in COVID-19. The protocol was immunoSEQ multiplex PCR, while the TCRdb copy is restricted to in-frame clones and leaves out a portion. The sample lists fewer than 250,000 clones, roughly 85% occurring once. Material: PBMCs or T cells enriched from blood (not recorded which). The receptors here all came from a woman in her fifties or sixties with acute COVID-19.

The chain uses TRBV9 and TRBJ1-2; TRBD1 aligns across 12 bases. Germline values: CDR1 SGDLS, CDR2 YYNGEE. V was pared by 3 bases and J by 8 bases, with 8 bases of the junction left unmatched. The CDR3 sequence is 15 residues long. The CDR3 coding sequence is TGTGCCAGCAGCGCAATTCAGGGACAGGGGGCCGGCTACACCTTC. This codes for CASSAIQGQGAGYTF.

The chain uses TRBV5-1 and TRBJ2-5; 8 bases map to TRBD2. J lost 2 bases, V lost 0 bases, and 6 bases had no gene match. The CDR3 contains 16 residues. Germline-derived CDR1 and CDR2 are SGHRS and YFSETQ. DNA for the CDR3: TGCGCCAGCAGCTTGGCCGGGGGGGGGAGACAAGAGACCCAGTACTTC. Translated: CASSLAGGGRQETQYF.

This clone occurred once. The chain employs TRBV12-1 and TRBJ2-2; the table names TRBD2, a call not compared with the DNA. TRBV12-1 is designated a pseudogene. The length of the CDR3 is 21 residues. CDR3 in amino acids: CASSLFLGGLAGGRSTGELFF. The CDR3 nucleotides are TGTGCCAGCAGCCTCTTCTTGGGCGGACTAGCGGGGGGGCGGAGCACCGGGGAGCTGTTTTTT.

The CDR3 DNA follows: TGCGCCAGCAGCCAAGATAGGGGCTCCTACGAGCAGTACTTC. Its protein is CASSQDRGSYEQYF. The chain uses TRBV4-3 and TRBJ2-7; perhaps TRBD1 as D (5 bases). V lost 0 bases to trimming and J lost 0 bases, with 6 bases between them. CDR3 length: 14 amino acids. Per germline, CDR1 LGHNA and CDR2 YSLEER.

V gene TRBV30 combines with J gene TRBJ1-1, with D perhaps matching TRBD1 (5 bases). The CDR3 loop spans 14 amino acids. The V and J ends lost 2 bases and 4 bases respectively, with 14 bases between them. The germline V gene encodes CDR1 GTSNPN and CDR2 SVGIG (reference sequence). The CDR3 reads CAWSPGGSGTEAFF. The CDR3, as DNA: TGTGCCTGGAGTCCCGGGGGGAGTGGCACTGAAGCTTTCTTT.

The table lists this clone with a few counts. The rearrangement joins TRBV11-2 to TRBJ2-3; 11 bases fit TRBD2. With V trimmed by 4 bases and J by 6 bases, 9 bases remained unmatched. Germline CDR1 SGHAT, CDR2 FQNNGV. The CDR3 runs to 16 residues. CDR3 nucleotides: TGTGCCAGCAGCTCCTCGACTAGCGGGGCCTTGGATACGCAGTATTTT. Residues: CASSSSTSGALDTQYF.

The chain combines TRBV5-1 with TRBJ2-7, with 8 positions matching TRBD1. The length of the CDR3 is 15 residues. V shed 1 base and J 2 bases; nucleotides not matched to a gene: 5. The V gene's germline CDR1 is SGHRS and CDR2 YFSETQ. The CDR3 reads CASSLKAGGTYEQYF. For the CDR3, the DNA is TGCGCCAGCAGCTTGAAGGCAGGGGGCACCTACGAGCAGTACTTC.

The chain couples TRBV12-3 or TRBV12-4 to TRBJ2-3, with D possibly being TRBD2 (5 bases). V gave up 8 bases and J gave up 3 bases, with 9 bases separating them. The CDR3 sequence is 12 residues long. The CDR3 protein is CASGGGTDTQYF. CDR3 bases: TGTGCCAGCGGAGGTGGGACAGATACGCAGTATTTT.

J is TRBJ2-7 and V is TRBV11-2, with TRBD1 matching over 8 bases. The CDR3 consists of 17 residues. After removal of 5 bases from V and 2 bases from J, the junction contained 14 bases not matched to a gene. From germline, CDR1 is SGHAT and CDR2 FQNNGV. This CDR3 is CASSPTRGLDLAYEQYF. CDR3 coding DNA: TGTGCCAGCAGCCCCACCAGGGGGCTTGACCTAGCCTACGAGCAGTACTTC.